This TCR beta chain comes out of a study of CD8 T cells in Susac syndrome. Germline CDR1 is DFQATT and CDR2 is SNEGSKA (reference sequence). There are 13 residues in the CDR3. J was trimmed by 7 bases and V by 5 bases; bases with no gene match: 10. Reverse transcription of about 0.5 to 1 ug RNA used random hexamers. Amplification of TCR beta CDR3 across 54 Vbeta and 13 Jbeta was performed with immunoSEQ multiplex PCR. Each CDR3 protein is one row after TCRdb ran MiXCR on the immunoSEQ multiplex PCR reads. The sample yields 100,000 to 150,000 distinct CDR3 sequences, roughly 94% seen once. This receptor was taken from a human donor with multiple sclerosis. The V call is TRBV20-1, the J call TRBJ1-2; 7 bases map to TRBD1. Sequencing used CD4+ T cells from PBMCs. CDR3 protein: CSALTGEELGYTF. The CDR3 nucleotides read TGCAGTGCTCTTACAGGGGAGGAACTTGGCTACACCTTC.